The present TCR beta chain was sequenced within a study of T-cell memory formation after mild COVID-19 (dated by TCRdb to the early 2020s). In terms of the full investigation: TCR sequence clusters from the two donors were largely donor specific. T-cell clones expanding and contracting after mild COVID-19 in two donors were tracked by longitudinal TCRalpha and TCRbeta repertoire sequencing. The cohort comprised two young, previously healthy adult volunteers, one female and one male. Summary of the overall study and its limitations: Whether the second-wave clones peaking on day 37 were SARS-CoV-2 specific was not confirmed. Only a couple of mild cases were covered by the study, and larger cohorts that include severe cases with pre-infection samples were considered necessary. Clones that contracted from day 15 to 85 showed balanced CD4/CD8 phenotypes, whereas a second wave of clones that expanded from day 15 to 37 leaned towards CD4+. Contracting CD4+ clones appeared mostly in the CM and EM memory subsets, whereas CD8+ clones were enriched in EMRA. Some responding clones were detected in pre-infection memory, suggesting pre-existing cross-reactive memory T cells joined the SARS-CoV-2 response.

This clonotype was found a few times. The clone's antigen remains unknown. Base quality data are lacking; no much larger clone is found one base away. Per the germline V gene, MDHEN is the CDR1 and SYDVKM is the CDR2. Counted from cysteine to phenylalanine, this CDR3 has 14 amino acids. This entry keeps only the CDR3 DNA: 42 bases, framed from base 1. The junction shows trimming of 4 bases on V and 4 bases on J, plus 14 bases between the germline ends. Sequencing instrument: Illumina NovaSeq 6000. Using 5'RACE with constant-segment primers, TCRalpha and TCRbeta cDNA libraries were constructed, with sample barcodes and unique molecular identifiers added in the process. Trizol reagent was used to extract RNA from every sample. Amplification of the libraries took two PCR steps, and the second step added a second sample barcode plus Illumina TruSeq adapters. Libraries were sequenced on an Illumina NovaSeq with 2 x 150 bp paired-end reads. On the study's bioinformatics: The reads were demultiplexed and collapsed into UMI-guided consensus sequences using migec v1.2.7. With mixcr v2.1.11, UMI consensuses were aligned to TRA and TRB V and J templates and assembled into clonotypes. A clonotype was counted as expanded or contracted only if both edgeR and NoisET called the change significant, with noise models trained on biological replicates. For edgeR calls, a false discovery rate-adjusted p below 0.01 and a log2 fold-change threshold of 1 were applied. As an exploratory analysis of dynamics, max-normalized trajectories of the 1000 most abundant clonotypes were examined by PCA with hierarchical clustering. Separately sequenced CD4+ and CD8+ repertoires were used to assign the CD4 or CD8 phenotype of responding clones. The public reads were run again by TCRdb, first through fastp at Q25 and then through MiXCR, and only productive beta chains were kept. Rows merge per CDR3 protein into single entries with the most common DNA and genes. For this entry, the V and J calls and clone size follow TCRdb and not the study's own pipeline. Across this sample there are 470,000 or so distinct CDR3 sequences, with 25% seen only once. The ten largest clones take up around 13% of the sample.

Ficoll-Paque density gradient centrifugation was the method used to isolate PBMCs. The sequence derives from an adult woman who had mild COVID-19 (a few samples of this study predate the infection). The sample titles of this study are shuffled in the database, so cell type and time point are left out; the donor was told from shared clones. Sequencing input: PBMCs or a T cell subset sorted from them (not recorded which). This chain joins TRBV28 to TRBJ2-7; no D gene can be assigned with confidence. The base sequence is TGTGCCAGCAGTTCGTCAGACCCCATATACGAGCAGTACTTC. This encodes CASSSSDPIYEQYF.